The source of this T cell receptor beta chain is a study of T cells after somatic rescue of genetic block. Data came from immunoSEQ multiplex PCR; TCRdb stores just in-frame clones and leaves some out. This table has 110,000 or so clones, about 90% appearing once. This CDR3 has 14 amino acids. V lost 2 bases, J lost 3 bases, and 11 bases lay in between. Germline CDR1 SGHNT, CDR2 YYREEE (reference sequence). Sequencing was done on a sample of peripheral blood mononuclear cells (PBMCs). This sequence joins TRBV5-4 and TRBJ2-5; D tentatively reads TRBD1 or TRBD2 (5 bases each). The origin of this receptor is a woman aged 18-29 years. The DNA for the CDR3 is TGTGCCAGCAGCTTTGGACTGGGGGAAGAGACCCAGTACTTC. Translation: CASSFGLGEETQYF.